The 16 T cell receptor beta chains in this list originate from one sample, sequenced in a study of blood T cell repertoires in COVID-19. Assay: immunoSEQ multiplex PCR; the TCRdb copy retains only in-frame clones and omits some. The sample consists of about 150,000 clones, about 80% of them appearing once. Sequencing input: peripheral blood. These receptors were collected from a woman aged 55-69 years with acute or convalescent COVID-19.

The chain links TRBV27 to TRBJ2-7; D is possibly TRBD1 (5 bases). Germline CDR1 and CDR2: MNHEY and SMNVEV (reference sequence). This CDR3 has 16 residues. The V end was cut by 1 base, the J end by 3 bases, with 16 bases between. The CDR3 is CASSLFVTEPLYEQYF. CDR3 bases: TGTGCCAGCAGTTTATTCGTGACAGAGCCCCTCTACGAGCAGTACTTC.

The genes are TRBV7-2 and TRBJ2-5; the match to TRBD1 covers 9 bases. The V segment lost 1 base and the J segment 4 bases; nucleotides outside the gene matches: 4. CDR1 and CDR2 from the germline V gene are SGHTA and FQGNSA. The CDR3 extends over 15 amino acids. The CDR3 here is CASSLGGTGRETQYF. The CDR3 nucleotides are TGTGCCAGCAGCTTAGGCGGGACAGGGCGAGAGACCCAGTACTTC.

There are a few counts of this clone. This chain links TRBV6-4 with TRBJ1-6; weak D call: TRBD1 (6 bases). Trimming pared 6 bases from V and 2 bases from J, leaving 11 bases between. CDR3 length: 15 residues. From germline, CDR1 is MRHNA and CDR2 SNTAGT. CDR3 DNA sequence: TGTGCCAGCAGACCATCAGGGGCCTATAATTCACCCCTCCACTTT. Protein product: CASRPSGAYNSPLHF.

This rearrangement joins TRBV19 to TRBJ1-1; 8 nucleotides match TRBD1. V shed 4 bases, J shed 4 bases, and the junction held 11 bases outside the gene matches. The CDR3 extends over 16 amino acids. The germline V gene encodes CDR1 LNHDA and CDR2 SQIVND (reference sequence). Written as DNA, the CDR3 is TGTGCCAGTAGTAAGTTGGACAGGGTGGCGATCACTGAAGCTTTCTTT. This translates into CASSKLDRVAITEAFF.

The CDR3 DNA reads TGTGCCAGCAGTGATGAGGCTACGTCGGAAAAACTGTTTTTT. As protein: CASSDEATSEKLFF. The V and J genes are TRBV6-4 and TRBJ1-4; D uncertain. The CDR3 loop spans 14 amino acids. CDR1 is MRHNA and CDR2 is SNTAGT in the germline V gene. V was pared by 3 bases and J by 8 bases, with 13 bases between.

The CDR3 reads CASSPVTPGEQFF. CDR3 in DNA: TGTGCCAGCTCACCAGTGACTCCCGGCGAGCAGTTCTTC. This sequence joins TRBV18 and TRBJ2-1; D unresolved. Between the trimmed V and J ends, which lost 2 bases and 10 bases, there was a span of 12 bases. The length of the CDR3 is 13 residues. Germline V gene data show CDR1 as KGHSH and CDR2 as LQKENI.

The rearrangement uses TRBV5-1 and TRBJ2-2; D call uncertain. Trimming pared 0 bases from V and 5 bases from J, leaving 11 bases between. The CDR3 has 15 residues. The germline V gene has CDR1 SGHRS and CDR2 YFSETQ. The CDR3 protein is CASSLESLRTGELFF. CDR3 sequence (DNA): TGCGCCAGCAGCTTGGAGTCTCTGAGGACCGGGGAGCTGTTTTTT. The full variable domain, with the rest looked up from reference TRBV5-1 and TRBJ2-2, is KAGVTQTPRYLIKTRGQQVTLSCSPISGHRSVSWYQQTPGQGLQFLFEYFSETQRNKGNFPGRFSGRQFSNSRSEMNVSTLELGDSALYLCASSLESLRTGELFFGEGSRLTVL.

This chain joins TRBV9 and TRBJ2-6; 11 positions agree with TRBD1. Germline CDR1 and CDR2: SGDLS and YYNGEE. J gave up 8 bases and V 0 bases, and 7 bases lay outside the gene matches. The CDR3 is 17 residues long. Written as DNA, the CDR3 is TGTGCCAGCAGCGTAGAGGACAGGGGGCTTCTCTCCAACGTCCTGACTTTC. It is translated as CASSVEDRGLLSNVLTF.

The sample holds one count of this clone. J is TRBJ2-7 and V is TRBV2, with D perhaps matching TRBD1 (6 bases). Germline loops: CDR1 SNHLY, CDR2 FYNNEI. The CDR3 has 13 amino acids. V dropped 9 bases and J dropped 1 base, with 13 bases sitting between them. CDR3 region: CARGALSSYEQYF. As DNA, the CDR3 is TGTGCCAGGGGGGCGTTGAGTTCCTACGAGCAGTACTTC.

The rearrangement uses TRBV4-1 and TRBJ1-1; 7 bases agree with TRBD1. With V trimmed by 1 base and J by 3 bases, 14 bases remained unmatched. In germline, CDR1 is MGHRA, CDR2 YSYEKL. There are 18 residues in the CDR3. The CDR3 DNA reads as TGCGCCAGCAGCCAAGTCAGGGGGTCGCGACGGTGGGACACTGAAGCTTTCTTT. This codes for CASSQVRGSRRWDTEAFF.

The chain combines TRBV30 with TRBJ1-5; 8 nucleotides agree with TRBD1. The V and J ends lost 1 base and 4 bases, in that order; junction bases with no gene match: 6. This CDR3 spans 15 amino acids. The germline V gene has CDR1 GTSNPN and CDR2 SVGIG (reference sequence). CDR3 bases: TGTGCCTGGAGTGACACGGGACAGGTTAATCAGCCCCAGCATTTT. Translation gives CAWSDTGQVNQPQHF.

The gene calls are TRBV28 and TRBJ1-2, with D hard to call. The CDR3 sequence is 13 residues long. The germline V gene has CDR1 MDHEN and CDR2 SYDVKM. The ends were cut back, 2 bases at V and 1 base at J, with 5 bases in the middle. The CDR3 sequence is CASSLASNYGYTF. CDR3 sequence (DNA): TGTGCCAGCAGTTTAGCCAGTAACTATGGCTACACCTTC.

The chain recombines TRBV19 with TRBJ1-6; 9 bases align to TRBD1. V lost 3 bases and J lost 9; bases outside the gene matches: 6. CDR1 and CDR2 (germline): LNHDA, SQIVND (reference sequence). This CDR3 is built from 15 residues. DNA for the CDR3: TGTGCCAGTAGTATTTGGGACAGGGCAGTTTCACCCCTCCACTTT. Translation gives CASSIWDRAVSPLHF.

The chain links TRBV5-1 to TRBJ1-2, with D maybe TRBD1 (5 bases). The V and J ends lost 0 bases and 5 bases respectively, with 14 bases between them. The CDR3 runs 15 residues. CDR1 and CDR2 from the germline V gene are SGHRS and YFSETQ. CDR3 amino acids: CASSLGQGSGYGYTF. The CDR3 coding sequence is TGCGCCAGCAGCTTGGGGCAGGGATCCGGGTATGGCTACACCTTC.

This sequence joins TRBV23-1 and TRBJ1-2; D remains ambiguous. TRBV23-1 carries the ORF label, with uncertain function. Trimming stripped 0 bases from V and 8 bases from J, with 22 bases between. The CDR3 covers 17 residues. CDR3 coding DNA: TGCGCCAGCAGTCAATCGAGTTGGGCAGGAGGAAGTGGAGGCTACACCTTC. Its protein product is CASSQSSWAGGSGGYTF.

Concerning this clone itself: One base away lies a much larger clone, so this may be a sequencing read error. The V call is TRBV11-2, the J call TRBJ2-7, with 8 bases that match TRBD1. The CDR3 covers 15 residues. Germline V gives CDR1 SGHAT, CDR2 FQNNGV. With V trimmed by 5 bases and J by 3 bases, 9 bases remained unmatched. The CDR3 DNA reads TGTGCCAGCAGCGCAGACAGGACAGGGAACTACGAGCAGTACTTC. Protein sequence: CASSADRTGNYEQYF.